A selection of T cell receptor beta chains follows, all from one sample in a study of blood T cell repertoires in COVID-19. Using immunoSEQ multiplex PCR, the repertoire was profiled, and TCRdb retains in-frame clones only, with some absent. The table lists 140,000 to 150,000 clones, roughly nine tenths of them singletons. Sequenced material: peripheral blood. The receptors were gathered from a human donor with COVID-19, enrolled during active disease. The donor label of this sample is uncertain. Each CDR3 is given with its conserved first and last residue. The D gene is left open where the match is weak. Size is omitted from some rows. Given values are once, few, many or a class for expanded clones.

j_call d_call v_call clone_size cdr3_aa cdr3_nt
TRBJ1-5 NA TRBV7-9 NA CASRSHSHEPQHF TGTGCCAGCAGATCTCACAGCCACGAGCCCCAGCATTTT
TRBJ1-2 TRBD1 TRBV24-1 NA CATSRDRGYGYTF TGTGCCACCAGCCGGGACAGGGGCTATGGCTACACCTTC
TRBJ1-4 TRBD1 TRBV7-9 NA CASSSRDRGPSNEKLFF TGTGCCAGCAGCTCGAGAGACAGGGGGCCCAGTAATGAAAAACTGTTTTTT
TRBJ1-6 NA TRBV10-3 NA CAITASRTGGSPLHF TGTGCCATCACAGCCAGTAGAACGGGAGGATCACCCCTCCACTTT
TRBJ2-7 NA TRBV2 once CASTSGHSSYEQYF TGTGCCAGCACATCGGGACATAGCTCCTACGAGCAGTACTTC
TRBJ1-1 NA TRBV6-1 NA CASSEPSRGVAEAFF TGTGCCAGCAGTGAACCGAGTCGGGGAGTCGCTGAAGCTTTCTTT
TRBJ1-2 TRBD1 TRBV16 NA CASSHHLTGTGGGYGYTF TGTGCCAGCAGCCACCACCTAACCGGGACAGGGGGAGGCTATGGCTACACCTTC
TRBJ2-1 NA TRBV6-4 NA CASSDGLNEQFF TGTGCCAGCAGTGACGGGCTCAATGAGCAGTTCTTC
TRBJ1-5 NA TRBV28 NA CASRMSNQPQHF TGTGCCAGCAGGATGAGTAATCAGCCCCAGCATTTT
TRBJ1-1 TRBD1 TRBV4-1 NA CASSQEGARNTEAFF TGCGCCAGCAGCCAGGAGGGGGCTCGGAACACTGAAGCTTTCTTT
TRBJ2-3 TRBD1 TRBV18 NA CASSLLRDRSPDTQYF TGTGCCAGCTCACTCCTCCGGGACAGGAGCCCAGATACGCAGTATTTT
TRBJ1-2 TRBD1 TRBV29-1 NA CSVGSGQDYGYTF TGCAGCGTAGGAAGCGGACAGGACTATGGCTACACCTTC
TRBJ1-1 NA TRBV6-6 NA CASSYSVRGEAFF TGTGCCAGCAGTTACTCGGTGCGGGGTGAAGCTTTCTTT
TRBJ1-3 NA TRBV9 once CASSVGQRRNTIYF TGTGCCAGCAGCGTAGGACAGAGGAGAAACACCATATATTTT
TRBJ2-6 NA TRBV5-4 NA CASSLLGAGANVLTF TGTGCCAGCAGCTTGTTAGGGGCTGGGGCCAACGTCCTGACTTTC
TRBJ2-3 TRBD2 TRBV5-1 NA CASSVELAGVGDTQYF TGCGCCAGCAGCGTTGAGCTAGCGGGAGTGGGAGATACGCAGTATTTT
TRBJ1-5 NA TRBV15 once CATSRDRYNQPQHF TGTGCCACCAGCAGAGATCGGTACAATCAGCCCCAGCATTTT
TRBJ1-3 NA TRBV6-1 NA CATTGSSGNTIYF TGTGCCACCACAGGGAGCTCTGGAAACACCATATATTTT
TRBJ1-4 NA TRBV3-1/TRBV3-2 NA CASSQDLEAGQEKLFF TGTGCCAGCAGCCAAGATCTTGAGGCGGGTCAGGAAAAACTGTTTTTT
TRBJ1-1 NA TRBV14 NA CASSQRGQRNTEAFF TGTGCCAGCAGCCAGAGGGGACAACGGAACACTGAAGCTTTCTTT
TRBJ2-3 TRBD2 TRBV5-1 NA CASSLDPAGGPSGTQYF TGCGCCAGCAGCTTGGATCCAGCGGGGGGTCCTTCAGGCACGCAGTATTTT
TRBJ1-4 TRBD1 TRBV10-1 NA CASSDGQGAEKLFF TGCGCCAGCAGTGATGGACAGGGGGCCGAAAAACTGTTTTTT
TRBJ2-3 TRBD2 TRBV19 NA CASSMGVGRADTQYF TGTGCCAGTAGTATGGGCGTCGGGAGGGCCGATACGCAGTATTTT
TRBJ2-3 TRBD1 TRBV7-8 NA CASSLALGRGQGAADTQYF TGTGCCAGCAGCTTAGCGTTAGGTCGGGGACAGGGGGCGGCAGATACGCAGTATTTT
TRBJ1-6 NA TRBV6-5 NA CASSYSQGRSPLHF TGTGCCAGCAGTTACTCGCAGGGTCGTTCACCCCTCCACTTT
TRBJ2-3 NA TRBV10-3 NA CAISESGAVDTQYF TGTGCCATCAGTGAGTCTGGGGCAGTAGATACGCAGTATTTT
TRBJ1-1 NA TRBV5-1 NA CASSLARGDTEAFF TGCGCCAGCAGCTTGGCCCGAGGCGACACTGAAGCTTTCTTT
TRBJ1-1 NA TRBV2 medium-sized CASRPGVAGTEAFF TGTGCCAGCAGGCCTGGGGTCGCGGGGACTGAAGCTTTCTTT
TRBJ1-5 TRBD1 TRBV2 NA CASRGTGNSNQPQHF TGTGCCAGCAGAGGGACAGGGAATAGCAATCAGCCCCAGCATTTT